Listed below are T cell receptor beta chains from one sample, sequenced in a study of technical replicates of blood from a handful of donors. This table comes from immunoSEQ multiplex PCR, and its TCRdb copy is limited to in-frame clones, with some not included. The sample includes approximately 81,000 clones, 90% to 97% seen only once; the top ten take about 0.36%. Specimen: T cells isolated from PBMCs. The origin of the receptors is a human donor in good health. The CDR3 runs from the conserved cysteine through the conserved F or W. The D gene is left open where the match is weak. Clone size appears in some rows only: once, few, many, or a class for an expanded clone.

j_call cdr3_length d_call clone_size v_call cdr3_nt cdr3_aa
TRBJ1-1 13 TRBD1 - TRBV2 TGTGCCAGCAGTAACGGACAGGGAACTGAAGCTTTCTTT CASSNGQGTEAFF
TRBJ1-5 15 - - TRBV6-5 TGTGCCAGCAGTTACTCTGAGGCGGCCAATCAGCCCCAGCATTTT CASSYSEAANQPQHF
TRBJ2-1 16 TRBD2 - TRBV11-2 TGTGCCAGCAGCTTGCTCAGCGGGAGCTCCTACAATGAGCAGTTCTTC CASSLLSGSSYNEQFF
TRBJ1-2 12 - - TRBV27 TGTGCCAGCAGGAGAGGAGGGGACGGCTACACCTTC CASRRGGDGYTF
TRBJ2-2 15 - once TRBV5-1 TGCGCCAGCAGCTTGGAATCAGGGAACACCGGGGAGCTGTTTTTT CASSLESGNTGELFF
TRBJ2-1 15 - - TRBV5-1 TGCGCCAGCAGCTTGTTACCTAGCTCCTACAATGAGCAGTTCTTC CASSLLPSSYNEQFF
TRBJ2-1 14 - - TRBV2 TGTGCCAGCAGTGAAACGACATTTGACAATGAGCAGTTCTTC CASSETTFDNEQFF
TRBJ2-5 13 TRBD1 once TRBV10-3 TGTGCCATTTCAGGGGGCTCGGGGGAGACCCAGTACTTC CAISGGSGETQYF
TRBJ1-4 15 - - TRBV7-3 TGTGCCAGCAGCTTCCCTCGGGGGGCTTATGGAAAACTGTTTTTT CASSFPRGAYGKLFF
TRBJ2-7 14 TRBD2 - TRBV30 TGTGCCTGGAGCTGGGGCGGGGGAACCTACGAGCAGTACTTC CAWSWGGGTYEQYF
TRBJ2-3 17 TRBD2 - TRBV9 TGTGCCAGCAGCGTACTAGCGGGAACGTCTAGCACAGATACGCAGTATTTT CASSVLAGTSSTDTQYF
TRBJ2-3 16 TRBD2 - TRBV4-2 TGTGCCAGCAGCCAATTCGGGACTAGCGGCACAGATACGCAGTATTTT CASSQFGTSGTDTQYF
TRBJ2-7 13 - - TRBV4-1 TGCGCCAGCAGCCAAGGAAGCGCCTACGAGCAGTACTTC CASSQGSAYEQYF
TRBJ2-7 15 TRBD1 - TRBV30 TGTGCCTGGAGCCTAGGGACAGGGGCGACCTACGAGCAGTACTTC CAWSLGTGATYEQYF
TRBJ2-3 14 TRBD2 - TRBV9 TGTGCCAGCAACCTAGCGGGAGTCTACGATACGCAGTATTTT CASNLAGVYDTQYF
TRBJ2-2 16 TRBD2 - TRBV4-3 TGCGCCAGCAGCCGAGGGACTAGCGGGAGCACCGGGGAGCTGTTTTTT CASSRGTSGSTGELFF